Below, 27 T cell receptor beta chains from the same sample are listed, as sequenced in a study of CD8+ T cells in alopecia areata. RNA extraction was followed by reverse transcription into cDNA, which acted as the sequencing template. The method was immunoSEQ multiplex PCR; TCRdb's version includes in-frame clones alone and lacks a portion of them. The sample holds about 110,000 clones, 84% seen once. Treatment reported: oral pan-JAK inhibitor, 5-10 mg twice daily. The source was CD8+ T cells sorted from blood, collected at week 24, from a patient treated with tofacitinib. Every receptor here comes from a human donor with alopecia areata.

Only one count was recorded for this clone. This CDR3 is CSVQQESYEQYF. The CDR3, as DNA: TGCAGCGTACAACAGGAATCCTACGAGCAGTACTTC. The rearrangement joins TRBV29-1 to TRBJ2-7; a possible D gene is TRBD1 (5 bases). The V gene lost 6 bases and the J gene lost 1 base, with 10 bases spanning the gap. CDR1 and CDR2 from the germline V gene are SQVTM and ANQGSEA. The CDR3 spans 12 residues.

The chain couples TRBV6-5 to TRBJ2-3; perhaps TRBD2 as D (5 bases). This CDR3 comprises 16 residues. CDR1 and CDR2 from the germline V gene are MNHEY and SVGAGI. With 0 bases removed from V and 4 bases from J, the gap between germline ends came to 14 bases. In nucleotides, the CDR3 is TGTGCCAGCAGTTACTCGATAGCGTTTTACTCAGATACGCAGTATTTT. It translates to CASSYSIAFYSDTQYF.

This CDR3 reads CSVVQGNYEQYF. The CDR3, as DNA: TGCAGCGTTGTACAGGGAAACTACGAGCAGTACTTC. V gene TRBV29-1 combines with J gene TRBJ2-7; D might be TRBD1 (6 bases). CDR1 and CDR2 from the germline V gene are SQVTM and ANQGSEA. The V end lost 4 bases, the J end lost 3 bases, and 10 bases lay between the germline ends. The CDR3 runs 12 residues.

The CDR3 is CAWSSGSVYEQYF. The CDR3 coding sequence is TGTGCCTGGAGTAGTGGCAGCGTATACGAGCAGTACTTC. The chain is built from TRBV30 and TRBJ2-7, with D hard to call. This CDR3 contains 13 residues. CDR1 is GTSNPN, CDR2 SVGIG, per germline (reference sequence). Trimming shortened V by 2 bases and J by 4 bases, and 12 bases separated the two germline ends. Based on the CDR3 plus reference TRBV30 and TRBJ2-7, the full variable domain is SQTIHQWPATLVQPVGSPLSLECTVEGTSNPNLYWYRQAAGRGLQLLFYSVGIGQISSEVPQNLSASRPQDRQFILSSKKLLLSDSGFYLCAWSSGSVYEQYFGPGTRLTVT.

The CDR3 sequence: CASNLHRGAPETQYF. In nucleotides, the CDR3 is TGTGCCAGCAACCTTCACCGGGGGGCCCCAGAGACCCAGTACTTC. The J gene is TRBJ2-5, the V gene TRBV28, with D possibly TRBD2 on 7 matching bases. Looked up from germline, CDR1 is MDHEN and CDR2 is SYDVKM. The V gene lost 7 bases and the J gene lost 4 bases, with 19 bases spanning the gap. The CDR3 is made up of 15 amino acids.

The gene calls are TRBV7-2 and TRBJ1-4; D is unclear. Trimming removed 3 bases from V and 2 bases from J, with 7 bases in between. CDR1 and CDR2 (germline): SGHTA, FQGNSA. The CDR3 loop spans 14 amino acids. The CDR3 region has the DNA TGTGCCAGCAGCTTTTTAGGGACTAATGAAAAACTGTTTTTT. The encoded protein is CASSFLGTNEKLFF.

This clone was found once. This chain joins TRBV7-2 and TRBJ2-1; possible D gene TRBD2, 6 bases. The germline V gene encodes CDR1 SGHTA and CDR2 FQGNSA. V was shortened by 5 bases and J by 0 bases, with 17 bases between the two germline ends. This CDR3 is built from 17 residues. This CDR3 is CASSLPGVRSSYNEQFF. CDR3 nucleotides: TGTGCCAGCAGCCTGCCGGGGGTTAGGAGCTCCTACAATGAGCAGTTCTTC. The complete variable domain, with remaining parts taken from reference TRBV7-2 and TRBJ2-1, reads GAGVSQSPSNKVTEKGKDVELRCDPISGHTALYWYRQSLGQGLEFLIYFQGNSAPDKSGLPSDRFSAERTGGSVSTLTIQRTQQEDSAVYLCASSLPGVRSSYNEQFFGPGTRLTVL.

CDR3 bases: TGTGCCAGCAGCTTCGGCAACTCCTACGAGCAGTACTTC. Protein sequence: CASSFGNSYEQYF. J is TRBJ2-7 and V is TRBV11-1; D gene ambiguous. The CDR3 has 13 amino acids. V was cut by 3 bases and J by 0 bases, with 6 bases left in between. The germline V gene has CDR1 SGHAT and CDR2 FQDESV (reference sequence).

This sequence joins TRBV29-1 and TRBJ2-5; no clear D gene. The CDR3 has 12 amino acids. V lost 0 bases and J lost 13, with 15 bases in between. From germline, CDR1 is SQVTM and CDR2 ANQGSEA. Here the CDR3 DNA reads TGCAGCGTTGAAGATTGGCCCCCACGAAGGTACTTC. As protein: CSVEDWPPRRYF. The complete variable domain, with remaining parts taken from reference TRBV29-1 and TRBJ2-5, reads SAVISQKPSRDICQRGTSLTIQCQVDSQVTMMFWYRQQPGQSLTLIATANQGSEATYESGFVIDKFPISRPNLTFSTLTVSNMSPEDSSIYLCSVEDWPPRRYFGPGTRLLVL.

The chain combines TRBV7-9 with TRBJ1-1; 10 nucleotides agree with TRBD1. The CDR3 contains 15 residues. Germline lookup yields CDR1 SEHNR and CDR2 FQNEAQ (reference sequence). J was trimmed by 8 bases and V by 0 bases; bases with no gene match: 6. The CDR3 DNA reads as TGTGCCAGCAGCTTAGCCGACAGGGGGCTAGGGGAAGCTTTCTTT. Encoded protein: CASSLADRGLGEAFF.

The V gene is TRBV14, the J gene TRBJ1-1; 10 nucleotides agree with TRBD1. The germline CDR1 and CDR2 sequences are SGHDN and FVKESK. Trimming removed 4 bases from V and 4 bases from J; junction bases left unmatched: 15. The CDR3 has 18 residues. CDR3 amino acids: CASSPRFGQGVGSTEAFF. Written as DNA, the CDR3 is TGTGCCAGCAGCCCACGGTTCGGACAGGGGGTCGGAAGCACTGAAGCTTTCTTT.

This clone has only a few counts. The chain carries TRBV5-6 and TRBJ2-1, with 8 bases aligning to TRBD2. The CDR3 consists of 16 residues. The V segment lost 3 bases and the J segment 7 bases; nucleotides outside the gene matches: 12. Per germline, CDR1 SGHDT and CDR2 YYEEEE. The CDR3 spells CASSSMLGTSNNEQFF. The CDR3 region has the DNA TGTGCCAGCAGCTCTATGTTGGGGACTAGTAATAATGAGCAGTTCTTC.

This clone was counted between two and nine times. Other DNA sequences in this sample translate to the same CDR3. The chain recombines TRBV6-5 with TRBJ2-5; 7 bases are shared with TRBD1. V lost 0 bases to trimming and J lost 1 base; unmatched junction nucleotides: 2. Germline V gene sequence: CDR1 MNHEY, CDR2 SVGAGI. The CDR3 extends over 15 amino acids. This CDR3 is CASSYSTGLQETQYF. CDR3 nucleotides: TGTGCCAGCAGTTACTCGACAGGGCTCCAAGAGACCCAGTACTTC.

J is TRBJ2-1 and V is TRBV7-9; the match to TRBD2 covers 9 bases. This CDR3 is built from 15 residues. CDR1 is SEHNR, CDR2 FQNEAQ, per germline (reference sequence). V lost 5 bases and J lost 9; bases outside the gene matches: 11. Here the CDR3 reads CASSPGTSIFAEQFF. The CDR3 coding sequence is TGTGCCAGCAGCCCCGGGACTAGCATCTTCGCTGAGCAGTTCTTC.

V is TRBV7-3 and J is TRBJ1-6; 12 bases line up with TRBD1. V was pared by 1 base and J by 9 bases, with 7 bases of the junction left unmatched. Germline V lookup: CDR1 SGHTA, CDR2 FQGTGA. This CDR3 contains 17 residues. CDR3 residues: CASSLIGTGGGSSPLHF. In DNA, the CDR3 is TGTGCCAGCAGCTTAATAGGGACAGGGGGCGGAAGTTCACCCCTCCACTTT.

This chain uses TRBV7-9 with TRBJ2-1; 7 bases map to TRBD1. The germline gives CDR1 SEHNR, CDR2 FQNEAQ (reference sequence). The CDR3 runs 15 residues. V trimming: 5 bases; J trimming: 0 bases; junction bases outside the gene matches: 4. As DNA, the CDR3 is TGTGCCAGCAGCCGACAGGGCGGCTCCTACAATGAGCAGTTCTTC. As protein: CASSRQGGSYNEQFF.

This rearrangement joins TRBV5-1 to TRBJ2-3, with D possibly being TRBD2 (5 bases). The germline gives CDR1 SGHRS, CDR2 YFSETQ. V was shortened by 1 base and J by 6 bases, with 6 bases between the two germline ends. This CDR3 is built from 12 residues. CDR3 nucleotides: TGCGCCAGCAGCTTGCGGAGGGATACGCAGTATTTT. Its protein product is CASSLRRDTQYF.

J is TRBJ2-5 and V is TRBV7-2, with D unclear. Germline values: CDR1 SGHTA, CDR2 FQGNSA. This CDR3 spans 13 amino acids. The V end was cut by 5 bases, the J end by 2 bases, with 9 bases between. CDR3: CASSKTVQETQYF. The CDR3 DNA reads as TGTGCCAGCAGCAAAACCGTTCAAGAGACCCAGTACTTC.

The gene calls are TRBV4-1 and TRBJ2-7; D gene uncertain. The CDR3 has 19 residues. Germline CDR1 and CDR2: MGHRA and YSYEKL. Trimming shortened V by 1 base and J by 0 bases, and 22 bases separated the two germline ends. Here the CDR3 reads CASSQAVGSIYDFSYEQYF. The CDR3 nucleotides are TGCGCCAGCAGCCAAGCAGTAGGGTCTATCTACGATTTCTCCTACGAGCAGTACTTC.

The CDR3 region has the DNA TGTGCCAGCAGCTTGGGGTCTTACAATGAGCAGTTCTTC. Amino acid sequence: CASSLGSYNEQFF. V gene TRBV5-6 combines with J gene TRBJ2-1; no clear D gene. The V end lost 0 bases, the J end lost 4 bases, and 5 bases lay between the germline ends. This CDR3 has 13 amino acids. In germline, CDR1 is SGHDT, CDR2 YYEEEE.

The chain links TRBV2 to TRBJ2-5; a possible D gene is TRBD2 (6 bases). This CDR3 has 10 residues. Germline CDR1 and CDR2: SNHLY and FYNNEI. Between the trimmed V and J ends, which lost 8 bases and 5 bases, there was a span of 6 bases. The CDR3 DNA reads TGTGCCAGCGCGGGGGAGACCCAGTACTTC. It yields the protein CASAGETQYF.

The V and J genes are TRBV10-3 and TRBJ2-4; D might be TRBD1 or TRBD2, each matching 5 bases. Trimming took 3 bases from V and 6 from J, leaving 9 bases between them. The CDR3 runs to 13 residues. The germline V gene has CDR1 ENHRY and CDR2 SYGVKD. This CDR3 is CAISDEGRNIQYF. For the CDR3, the DNA is TGTGCCATCAGTGATGAGGGGAGAAACATTCAGTACTTC.

Regarding this clone: Other nucleotide sequences in the sample specify the same CDR3. The chain recombines TRBV7-9 with TRBJ2-1, with D tentatively TRBD1 (6 bases). V lost 6 bases and J lost 8, with 17 bases in between. Germline loops: CDR1 SEHNR, CDR2 FQNEAQ (reference sequence). The CDR3 runs 14 residues. DNA for the CDR3: TGTGCCAGCAGACCCTGGACTGGGGGCTATGAGCAGTTCTTC. This sequence encodes CASRPWTGGYEQFF.

This clone has a handful of counts. The chain couples TRBV29-1 to TRBJ2-7, with a tentative D call TRBD1 (5 bases). CDR3 length equals 14 residues. Trimming took off 6 bases at V and 5 bases at J, with 20 bases between the two ends. In germline, CDR1 is SQVTM, CDR2 ANQGSEA. The CDR3 region has the DNA TGCAGCGTCCATACAATGGGGCTAGGTAACGAGCAGTACTTC. Translation: CSVHTMGLGNEQYF.

The chain employs TRBV15 and TRBJ2-5, with 11 bases aligning to TRBD2. V dropped 2 bases and J dropped 4; count of bases not matched to a gene: 15. Germline lookup yields CDR1 LNHNV and CDR2 YYDKDF (reference sequence). The CDR3 sequence is 19 residues long. The CDR3 DNA sequence: TGTGCCACCAGCAGACAAGGAACTAGCGGGGGCGGGATGCCAGAGACCCAGTACTTC. It yields the protein CATSRQGTSGGGMPETQYF.

The V and J genes are TRBV5-1 and TRBJ1-1; TRBD1 is a possible D gene (6 bases). CDR3 length: 16 amino acids. Trimming took off 1 base at V and 2 bases at J, with 15 bases between the two ends. Germline V gene data show CDR1 as SGHRS and CDR2 as YFSETQ. CDR3 residues: CASSLYHRTDNTEAFF. DNA for the CDR3: TGCGCCAGCAGCTTGTACCATCGGACAGATAACACTGAAGCTTTCTTT.

CDR3 sequence reads: CASSLGSVAGWQFF. As DNA, the CDR3 is TGTGCCAGCAGCTTAGGGTCGGTAGCGGGTTGGCAGTTCTTC. The V call is TRBV7-9, the J call TRBJ2-1; 7 bases are shared with TRBD2. The CDR3 spans 14 residues. Looked up from germline, CDR1 is SEHNR and CDR2 is FQNEAQ (reference sequence). J gave up 12 bases and V 1 base, and 9 bases lay outside the gene matches.